These T cell receptor beta chains were read from a single sample in a study of low-dose radiotherapy and immunotherapy resistance in tumors. TCRdb used MiXCR to reprocess the reads, holding one entry per CDR3 protein. The sample has about 84,000 distinct CDR3 sequences, 15% to 20% seen once; the top ten hold less than 1.5%. This material consisted of PBMCs, taken after low-dose radiotherapy plus immunotherapy. All receptors come from a male donor with prostate cancer. CDR3s include the opening cysteine and the closing phenylalanine or tryptophan. Fields, in order: V gene, J gene, D gene, clone size, CDR3 protein, CDR3 DNA. The D gene is left open where the match is weak. Clone size is not always given. Where it is, it says once, few, many or a class for expanded clones.

v_gene: TRBV20-1; j_gene: TRBJ2-1; d_gene: NA; abundance: many; CDR3aa: CSAKNPGGTYNEQFF; CDR3nt: TGCAGTGCTAAGAATCCAGGGGGGACCTACAATGAGCAGTTCTTC
v_gene: TRBV29-1; j_gene: TRBJ2-5; d_gene: NA; abundance: many; CDR3aa: CSGTGTSSQETQYF; CDR3nt: TGCAGCGGCACCGGGACGTCATCACAAGAGACCCAGTACTTC
v_gene: TRBV4-3; j_gene: TRBJ1-5; d_gene: TRBD1; abundance: many; CDR3aa: CASSQDQWGQGAVQPQHF; CDR3nt: TGCGCCAGCAGCCAAGATCAGTGGGGACAGGGGGCGGTTCAGCCCCAGCATTTT
v_gene: TRBV2; j_gene: TRBJ2-3; d_gene: NA; abundance: NA; CDR3aa: CASVLSYTQYF; CDR3nt: TGTGCCAGCGTATTATCCTATACGCAGTATTTT
v_gene: TRBV28; j_gene: TRBJ1-5; d_gene: NA; abundance: NA; CDR3aa: CASTTQGGVGGNQPQHF; CDR3nt: TGTGCCAGCACCACTCAGGGAGGGGTTGGGGGCAATCAGCCCCAGCATTTT
v_gene: TRBV25-1; j_gene: TRBJ2-3; d_gene: TRBD1; abundance: many; CDR3aa: CASSESGTGADTQYF; CDR3nt: TGTGCCAGCAGTGAATCCGGGACAGGGGCAGATACGCAGTATTTT
v_gene: TRBV20-1; j_gene: TRBJ2-7; d_gene: TRBD2; abundance: many; CDR3aa: CSGMAAGVTYEQYF; CDR3nt: TGCAGTGGAATGGCAGCGGGAGTAACCTACGAGCAGTACTTC
v_gene: TRBV3-1; j_gene: TRBJ1-1; d_gene: TRBD1; abundance: many; CDR3aa: CASSRGQLNTEAFF; CDR3nt: TGTGCCAGCAGCCGGGGACAGTTGAACACTGAAGCTTTCTTT
v_gene: TRBV12-3/TRBV12-4; j_gene: TRBJ1-5; d_gene: TRBD1; abundance: many; CDR3aa: CATAGTASNQPQHF; CDR3nt: TGTGCCACCGCCGGGACAGCTAGCAATCAGCCCCAGCATTTT
v_gene: TRBV5-1; j_gene: TRBJ2-1; d_gene: TRBD1; abundance: many; CDR3aa: CASSLALDRGHRNEQFF; CDR3nt: TGCGCCAGCAGCTTGGCTCTGGACAGGGGACACAGGAATGAGCAGTTCTTC
v_gene: TRBV27; j_gene: TRBJ2-3; d_gene: NA; abundance: many; CDR3aa: CASSTLGFRPDTQYF; CDR3nt: TGTGCCAGCAGTACCCTCGGCTTTCGCCCAGATACGCAGTATTTT
v_gene: TRBV19; j_gene: TRBJ2-3; d_gene: TRBD1; abundance: NA; CDR3aa: CASSSDSPMTGSGYTQYF; CDR3nt: TGTGCCAGTAGTTCCGACTCCCCCATGACAGGGAGCGGATATACGCAGTATTTT
v_gene: TRBV7-2; j_gene: TRBJ2-1; d_gene: TRBD2; abundance: many; CDR3aa: CASSPGLAGDVEQFF; CDR3nt: TGTGCCAGCAGCCCCGGACTAGCGGGAGATGTAGAGCAGTTCTTC
v_gene: TRBV11-2; j_gene: TRBJ2-5; d_gene: NA; abundance: few; CDR3aa: CASSARPGLGQETQYF; CDR3nt: TGTGCCAGCAGCGCCCGACCGGGACTCGGCCAAGAGACCCAGTACTTC
v_gene: TRBV5-1; j_gene: TRBJ1-3; d_gene: NA; abundance: few; CDR3aa: CASSLAGSSGNTIYF; CDR3nt: TGCGCCAGCAGCTTGGCCGGAAGCTCTGGAAACACCATATATTTT
v_gene: TRBV5-1; j_gene: TRBJ1-3; d_gene: TRBD1; abundance: many; CDR3aa: CASSPHGQAGNTIYF; CDR3nt: TGCGCCAGCAGCCCCCACGGACAGGCAGGAAACACCATATATTTT
v_gene: TRBV13; j_gene: TRBJ1-2; d_gene: NA; abundance: many; CDR3aa: CASSDGSRVRYGYTF; CDR3nt: TGTGCCAGCAGTGATGGGTCCAGGGTACGCTATGGCTACACCTTC
v_gene: TRBV14; j_gene: TRBJ2-7; d_gene: NA; abundance: NA; CDR3aa: CASSIYLCSVARQGYEQYF; CDR3nt: NA
v_gene: TRBV6-6; j_gene: TRBJ2-1; d_gene: NA; abundance: many; CDR3aa: CASNQLVLNEQFF; CDR3nt: TGTGCCAGCAACCAACTAGTGCTGAATGAGCAGTTCTTC
v_gene: TRBV7-3; j_gene: TRBJ1-2; d_gene: NA; abundance: many; CDR3aa: CASRLGTGANYGYTF; CDR3nt: TGTGCCAGCAGATTAGGGACGGGGGCTAACTATGGCTACACCTTC
v_gene: TRBV4-3; j_gene: TRBJ2-5; d_gene: NA; abundance: NA; CDR3aa: CASSQDRYGYTFGSETQYF; CDR3nt: NA
v_gene: TRBV15; j_gene: TRBJ2-1; d_gene: TRBD1; abundance: many; CDR3aa: CATSSPPPTGDNEQFF; CDR3nt: TGTGCCACCAGCAGCCCACCCCCGACAGGGGACAATGAGCAGTTCTTC
v_gene: TRBV20-1; j_gene: TRBJ2-1; d_gene: TRBD2; abundance: many; CDR3aa: CSARPGGGPYNEQFF; CDR3nt: TGCAGTGCTAGACCGGGAGGAGGCCCCTACAATGAGCAGTTCTTC
v_gene: TRBV20-1; j_gene: TRBJ2-1; d_gene: TRBD2; abundance: many; CDR3aa: CSARDRPGLASDEQFF; CDR3nt: TGCAGTGCTAGAGATCGGCCGGGACTAGCGTCCGATGAGCAGTTCTTC
v_gene: TRBV12-3/TRBV12-4; j_gene: TRBJ1-2; d_gene: NA; abundance: NA; CDR3aa: CASRTQAGNYGYTF; CDR3nt: TGTGCCAGCAGAACTCAAGCAGGGAACTATGGCTACACCTTC
v_gene: TRBV28; j_gene: TRBJ1-1; d_gene: NA; abundance: NA; CDR3aa: CASHPPNTEAFF; CDR3nt: TGTGCCAGCCACCCCCCGAACACTGAAGCTTTCTTT
v_gene: TRBV25-1; j_gene: TRBJ2-2; d_gene: NA; abundance: NA; CDR3aa: CASSKGTGELFFF; CDR3nt: NA
v_gene: TRBV15; j_gene: TRBJ2-3; d_gene: TRBD2; abundance: many; CDR3aa: CATSYGLAGRTDTQYF; CDR3nt: TGTGCCACCAGCTATGGACTAGCGGGGCGCACAGATACGCAGTATTTT
v_gene: TRBV3-1; j_gene: TRBJ1-1; d_gene: TRBD1; abundance: many; CDR3aa: CASSPTGLSSEAFF; CDR3nt: TGTGCCAGCAGCCCGACAGGGTTATCGTCTGAAGCTTTCTTT
v_gene: TRBV19; j_gene: TRBJ2-1; d_gene: TRBD2; abundance: NA; CDR3aa: CASSIVTSGRLYEQFF; CDR3nt: TGTGCCAGTAGTATAGTGACTAGCGGGAGACTCTATGAGCAGTTCTTC
v_gene: TRBV4-2; j_gene: TRBJ2-1; d_gene: TRBD1; abundance: NA; CDR3aa: CASSQVGTGTNEQFF; CDR3nt: TGTGCCAGCAGCCAAGTCGGGACAGGGACCAATGAGCAGTTCTTC
v_gene: TRBV4-1; j_gene: TRBJ2-7; d_gene: TRBD2; abundance: many; CDR3aa: CASSQSWRGYEQYF; CDR3nt: TGCGCCAGCAGCCAGTCGTGGCGGGGGTACGAGCAGTACTTC
v_gene: TRBV5-1; j_gene: TRBJ2-1; d_gene: NA; abundance: many; CDR3aa: CASSLARWEGDPYNEQFF; CDR3nt: TGCGCCAGCAGCTTGGCCAGGTGGGAGGGGGACCCCTACAATGAGCAGTTCTTC
v_gene: TRBV7-9; j_gene: TRBJ2-1; d_gene: NA; abundance: many; CDR3aa: CASSDDLYEQFF; CDR3nt: TGTGCCAGCAGCGACGACTTATATGAGCAGTTCTTC
v_gene: TRBV21-1; j_gene: TRBJ2-3; d_gene: NA; abundance: NA; CDR3aa: CASSNEGPTWGISTDTQYF; CDR3nt: TGTGCCAGCAGCAACGAGGGACCAACGTGGGGTATTAGCACAGATACGCAGTATTTT
v_gene: TRBV5-4; j_gene: TRBJ2-2; d_gene: TRBD2; abundance: many; CDR3aa: CAVGALAGVRTGELFF; CDR3nt: TGTGCCGTTGGTGCCCTAGCGGGAGTTCGTACCGGGGAGCTGTTTTTT
v_gene: TRBV7-9; j_gene: TRBJ2-1; d_gene: NA; abundance: many; CDR3aa: CASSPTSSSYNEQFF; CDR3nt: TGTGCCAGCAGCCCGACTAGTTCCTCCTACAATGAGCAGTTCTTC
v_gene: TRBV28; j_gene: TRBJ2-7; d_gene: TRBD1; abundance: many; CDR3aa: CASSQPGTGSYEQYF; CDR3nt: TGTGCCAGCAGTCAACCCGGGACAGGGTCTTACGAGCAGTACTTC
v_gene: TRBV20-1; j_gene: TRBJ2-5; d_gene: NA; abundance: many; CDR3aa: CSARKMETQYF; CDR3nt: TGCAGTGCTAGAAAAATGGAGACCCAGTACTTC
v_gene: TRBV19; j_gene: TRBJ2-3; d_gene: NA; abundance: many; CDR3aa: CASRQDYAPDTQYF; CDR3nt: TGTGCCAGTCGACAGGATTATGCACCAGATACGCAGTATTTT
v_gene: TRBV7-2; j_gene: TRBJ2-5; d_gene: NA; abundance: many; CDR3aa: CASSPVETQYF; CDR3nt: TGTGCCAGCAGCCCGGTGGAGACCCAGTACTTC
v_gene: TRBV20-1; j_gene: TRBJ2-3; d_gene: TRBD2; abundance: many; CDR3aa: CSARRLAGVYGADTQYF; CDR3nt: TGCAGTGCTAGAAGACTAGCGGGAGTTTATGGGGCAGATACGCAGTATTTT
v_gene: TRBV10-3; j_gene: TRBJ2-6; d_gene: NA; abundance: many; CDR3aa: CAISHSGYHSGANVLTF; CDR3nt: TGTGCCATCAGTCACTCGGGGTACCACTCTGGGGCCAACGTCCTGACTTTC
v_gene: TRBV12-3/TRBV12-4; j_gene: TRBJ2-2; d_gene: NA; abundance: few; CDR3aa: CASSPPSGTGELFF; CDR3nt: TGTGCCAGCAGTCCCCCTTCGGGTACCGGGGAGCTGTTTTTT
v_gene: TRBV12-3/TRBV12-4; j_gene: TRBJ2-1; d_gene: TRBD1; abundance: many; CDR3aa: CASSIGTGVYNEQFF; CDR3nt: TGTGCCAGCAGCATAGGGACAGGGGTTTACAATGAGCAGTTCTTC